This TCR beta chain is drawn from a study of identical twins. This clonotype was detected once. No antigen is known for it. The study's findings and limits: Models predicted less out-of-frame TCR alpha sharing in monozygotic twins than was found.

TCRdb ran MiXCR on the 5' RACE reads and lists one entry per CDR3 protein. This table holds 600,000 to 700,000 distinct CDR3 sequences, less than 25% found once. Deletions cut 4 bases from V and 3 bases from J, with 9 bases between. This CDR3 has 13 amino acids. Germline V CDR1 and CDR2: SGHTA, FQGNSA. These data were also filed under a second study, of T cells expressing NK-cell markers. Per that paper: Among eight sequenced donors, seven carried HCMV seropositivity while one was seronegative. Leadership of the CD3+CD56-NKG2C+ fraction also belonged to these clonotypes in a handful of donors.

This clonotype was obtained from a woman under 30 in good health. The chain links TRBV7-2 to TRBJ2-5, with unresolved D. Specimen: PBMCs. CDR3 nucleotides: TGTGCCAGCAGCTCCCCTACCGAAGAGACCCAGTACTTC. Translation: CASSSPTEETQYF.